Listed here is a single T cell receptor beta chain. Its antigen is unknown. The CDR3 end lies 3 residues beyond the end of the read and is filled in from the germline J gene. The data were obtained in a study of T cells in women clearing cervical HPV infection. In the study overall: Case blood drawn at lesion detection; control blood after infection cleared. Cases' blood sampling followed lesion detection by median roughly five months (90 to 200).

The length of the CDR3 is 16 residues. The germline CDR1 and CDR2 sequences are LNHDA and SQIVND (reference sequence). Sequenced by immunoSEQ multiplex PCR; TCRdb stores in-frame clones only, minus some. The ten top clones account for approximately 6.3%, within a sample of 40,000 or so clones. Study conclusions and caveats: Cases carried less TRBV6-7 than controls: approximately 0.1% versus 0.16%. Effector/memory and HPV-specific T cells were not isolated, and association timing is unknown.

The TCR originated in a woman between 18 and 75 years old with a cervical HPV16 infection that either progressed to CIN3+ or cleared (not recorded which). Sequencing input: blood buffy coat. The chain couples TRBV19 to TRBJ2-3; tentative D call: TRBD1 (5 bases). This chain's CDR3 is CASSIPRAGIGQPQYF. The sequenced part of the CDR3 DNA is TGTGCCAGTAGCATCCCCCGGGCAGGGATTGGTCAGCCG.